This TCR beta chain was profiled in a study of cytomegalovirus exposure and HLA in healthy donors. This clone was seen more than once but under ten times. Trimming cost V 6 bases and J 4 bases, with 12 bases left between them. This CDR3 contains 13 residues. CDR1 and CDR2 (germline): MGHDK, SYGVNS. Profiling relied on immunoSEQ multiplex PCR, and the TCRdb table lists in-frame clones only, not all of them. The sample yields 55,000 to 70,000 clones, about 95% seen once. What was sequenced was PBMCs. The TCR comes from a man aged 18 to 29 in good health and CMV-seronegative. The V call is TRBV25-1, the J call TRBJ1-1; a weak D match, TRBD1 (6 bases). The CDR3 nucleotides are TGTGCCAGCAGCGCACAGGGTGGCACTGAAGCTTTCTTT. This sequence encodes CASSAQGGTEAFF.